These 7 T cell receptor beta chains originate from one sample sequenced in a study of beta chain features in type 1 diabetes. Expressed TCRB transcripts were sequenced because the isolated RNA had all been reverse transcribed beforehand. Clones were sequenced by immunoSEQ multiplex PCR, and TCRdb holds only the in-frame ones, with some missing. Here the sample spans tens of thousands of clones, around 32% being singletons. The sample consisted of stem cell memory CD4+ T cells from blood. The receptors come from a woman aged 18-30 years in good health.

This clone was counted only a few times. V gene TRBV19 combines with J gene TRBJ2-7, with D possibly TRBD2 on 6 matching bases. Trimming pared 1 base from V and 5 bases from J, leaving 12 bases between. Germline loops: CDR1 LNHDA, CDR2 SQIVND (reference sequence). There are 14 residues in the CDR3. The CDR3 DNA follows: TGTGCCAGTAGTATAGCTACTAGCTTCCACGAGCAGTACTTC. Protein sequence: CASSIATSFHEQYF.

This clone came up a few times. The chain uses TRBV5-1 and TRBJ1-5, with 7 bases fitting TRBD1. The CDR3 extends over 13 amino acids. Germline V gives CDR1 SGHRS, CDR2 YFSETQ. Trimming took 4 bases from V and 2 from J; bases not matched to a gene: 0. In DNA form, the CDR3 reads TGCGCCAGCAGCACAGGGGGCAATCAGCCCCAGCATTTT. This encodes CASSTGGNQPQHF.

CDR3 sequence: CAISGGLAGYYNEQFF. Here the CDR3 DNA reads TGTGCCATCAGTGGGGGACTAGCGGGCTACTACAATGAGCAGTTCTTC. The rearrangement joins TRBV10-3 to TRBJ2-1; TRBD2 aligns across 12 bases. This CDR3 spans 16 amino acids. Germline V gene data show CDR1 as ENHRY and CDR2 as SYGVKD. The J segment lost 3 bases and the V segment lost 4 bases, leaving 4 bases of the junction unmatched.

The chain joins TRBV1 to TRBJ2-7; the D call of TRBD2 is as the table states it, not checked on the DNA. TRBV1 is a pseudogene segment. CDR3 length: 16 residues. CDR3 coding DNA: TGCACCAGCAGAAAAATAGCGGGGGACGTCTCCTACGAGCAGTACTTC. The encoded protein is CTSRKIAGDVSYEQYF.

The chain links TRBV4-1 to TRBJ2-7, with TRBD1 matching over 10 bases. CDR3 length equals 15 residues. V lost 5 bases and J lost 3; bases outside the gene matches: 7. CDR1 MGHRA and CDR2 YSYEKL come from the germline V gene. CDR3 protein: CASSSGDRGVYEQYF. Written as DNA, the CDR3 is TGCGCCAGCAGCTCGGGGGACAGGGGTGTCTACGAGCAGTACTTC.

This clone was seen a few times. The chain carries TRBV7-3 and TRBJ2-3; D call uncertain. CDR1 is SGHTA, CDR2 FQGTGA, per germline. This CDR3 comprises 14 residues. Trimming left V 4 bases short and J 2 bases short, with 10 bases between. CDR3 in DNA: TGTGCCAGCAGCTCTGGCAGATTCACAGATACGCAGTATTTT. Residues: CASSSGRFTDTQYF.

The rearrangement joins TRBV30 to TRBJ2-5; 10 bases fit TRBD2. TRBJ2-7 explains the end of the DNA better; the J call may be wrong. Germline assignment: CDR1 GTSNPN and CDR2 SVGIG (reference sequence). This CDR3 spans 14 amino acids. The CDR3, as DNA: TGTGCCTGGAGGGGACTAGCGTCGACCTACGAGCAGTACTTC. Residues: CAWRGLASTYEQYF.